These 20 T cell receptor beta chains originate from one sample sequenced in a study of blood T cell repertoires in COVID-19. Profiled with immunoSEQ multiplex PCR; TCRdb holds only in-frame clones, not every one. The sample shows approximately 220,000 clones, 86% of them seen only once. The specimen sequenced was peripheral blood. The receptors derive from a woman aged 45-59 years with acute or convalescent COVID-19.

The CDR3 here is CASRRQGQNTEAFF. The CDR3 bases are TGTGCCAGCAGGCGACAGGGGCAGAACACTGAAGCTTTCTTT. The chain joins TRBV6-5 to TRBJ1-1; 8 bases agree with TRBD1. The V gene's germline CDR1 is MNHEY and CDR2 SVGAGI. V lost 6 bases to trimming and J lost 1 base; unmatched junction nucleotides: 4. The CDR3 is 14 residues long.

This chain connects TRBV21-1 to TRBJ2-1; TRBD1 is the table's D call, not checked against the DNA. TRBV21-1 is a pseudogene locus. This CDR3 is 17 amino acids long. The CDR3 loop is CASSKDYYTGGQVVGIF. The CDR3 DNA follows: TGTGCCAGCAGCAAAGATTACTATACCGGAGGACAGGTAGTCGGAATCTTC.

The chain joins TRBV7-9 to TRBJ1-3, with 7 bases aligning to TRBD1. The CDR3 covers 14 residues. The V gene end was trimmed by 2 bases and the J gene end by 6 bases; junction bases not matched to a gene: 4. The germline gives CDR1 SEHNR, CDR2 FQNEAQ (reference sequence). The CDR3 sequence: CASSLRQGENTIYF. Written as DNA, the CDR3 is TGTGCCAGCAGCTTACGGCAGGGGGAAAACACCATATATTTT.

This CDR3 is CASSHGTSDEETQYF. Here the CDR3 DNA reads TGCGCCAGCAGCCACGGGACTAGCGACGAAGAGACCCAGTACTTC. The V and J genes are TRBV4-3 and TRBJ2-5; 10 bases match TRBD2. Germline V lookup: CDR1 LGHNA, CDR2 YSLEER. Trimming at V came to 3 bases and at J to 3 bases, leaving 4 bases not matched to a gene. The CDR3 spans 15 residues.

This chain connects TRBV2 to TRBJ2-2; D not resolved. Germline V CDR1 and CDR2: SNHLY, FYNNEI. The CDR3 is 13 amino acids. With 7 bases removed from V and 1 base from J, the gap between germline ends came to 7 bases. The CDR3 DNA sequence: TGTGCCAGCATTCGCGAGAACACCGGGGAGCTGTTTTTT. Translated: CASIRENTGELFF.

The chain couples TRBV18 to TRBJ1-5; 10 bases are a match to TRBD1. The length of the CDR3 is 16 residues. Trimming at V came to 6 bases and at J to 1 base, leaving 6 bases not matched to a gene. CDR1 is KGHSH and CDR2 is LQKENI in the germline V gene. CDR3 sequence (DNA): TGTGCCAGCTCGACGGGACAGGGGTCAAGCAATCAGCCCCAGCATTTT. Its translation is CASSTGQGSSNQPQHF.

The chain recombines TRBV12-3 or TRBV12-4 with TRBJ2-7; 8 bases map to TRBD1. V was pared by 6 bases and J by 13 bases, with 14 bases of the junction left unmatched. This CDR3 spans 13 amino acids. CDR3 in DNA: TGTGCCAGCAGCCGGGAGTCGGACAGGGTACATTACTTC. This codes for CASSRESDRVHYF.

V is TRBV2 and J is TRBJ2-7; D is unresolved. V shed 7 bases and J shed 0 bases, with 16 bases lying between them. There are 15 residues in the CDR3. Germline assignment: CDR1 SNHLY and CDR2 FYNNEI. CDR3 sequence (DNA): TGTGCCAGCATAACCAGCAGTGTAGCCTCCTACGAGCAGTACTTC. It specifies CASITSSVASYEQYF.

The gene calls are TRBV5-1 and TRBJ2-2, with a weak D call TRBD1 (6 bases). Germline V gene sequence: CDR1 SGHRS, CDR2 YFSETQ. The CDR3 length is 15 residues. Trimming removed 0 bases from V and 5 bases from J, with 11 bases in between. The CDR3 region is CASSLDREGTGELFF. In DNA form, the CDR3 reads TGCGCCAGCAGCTTGGACAGGGAAGGGACCGGGGAGCTGTTTTTT.

This clone appeared once. The chain recombines TRBV7-7 with TRBJ2-5; TRBD1 might be the D (6 bases). The CDR3 runs 14 residues. Trimming cost V 6 bases and J 10 bases, with 21 bases left between them. Per the germline V gene, CDR1 is SSHAT and CDR2 is FNYEAQ (reference sequence). The CDR3 reads CASSPAPGKGDQYF. In nucleotides, the CDR3 is TGTGCCAGCAGTCCCGCCCCTGGCAAGGGGGACCAGTACTTC.

This chain connects TRBV2 to TRBJ1-5; no definite D call. V lost 5 bases, J lost 6 bases, and 14 bases lay in between. This CDR3 contains 14 residues. Germline V gene sequence: CDR1 SNHLY, CDR2 FYNNEI. As DNA, the CDR3 is TGTGCCAGCAGTCCCGCCCCATCACTTCAGCCCCAGCATTTT. Protein sequence: CASSPAPSLQPQHF.

The chain has TRBV5-1 and TRBJ2-3; D is undetermined. The CDR3 length is 13 residues. Germline loops: CDR1 SGHRS, CDR2 YFSETQ. V lost 9 bases and J lost 4, with 15 bases in between. The CDR3 coding sequence is TGCGCCACCTATTTGGAGTCATCAGATACGCAGTATTTT. Protein sequence: CATYLESSDTQYF. Filled out from reference TRBV5-1 and TRBJ2-3, the complete variable domain reads KAGVTQTPRYLIKTRGQQVTLSCSPISGHRSVSWYQQTPGQGLQFLFEYFSETQRNKGNFPGRFSGRQFSNSRSEMNVSTLELGDSALYLCATYLESSDTQYFGPGTRLTVL.

J is TRBJ2-1 and V is TRBV6-2 or TRBV6-3; D gene uncertain. The CDR3 spans 14 residues. V lost 0 bases and J 5 bases, leaving 8 bases between the germline ends. The germline V gene encodes CDR1 MNHEY and CDR2 SVGEGT. CDR3 amino acids: CASSYSRLNNEQFF. In DNA form, the CDR3 reads TGTGCCAGCAGTTACTCGCGGCTTAACAATGAGCAGTTCTTC.

V usage is TRBV11-3 and J usage is TRBJ1-1; TRBD1 might be the D (5 bases). The CDR3 runs to 11 residues. Trimming took off 10 bases at V and 6 bases at J, with 12 bases between the two ends. Germline CDR1 reads SGHNT; CDR2 reads YENEEA. The CDR3 sequence: CATGGYAEAFF. The CDR3 DNA is TGTGCCACTGGGGGGTACGCTGAAGCTTTCTTT. Based on the CDR3 plus reference TRBV11-3 and TRBJ1-1, the full variable domain is EAGVVQSPRYKIIEKKQPVAFWCNPISGHNTLYWYLQNLGQGPELLIRYENEEAVDDSQLPKDRFSAERLKGVDSTLKIQPAELGDSAVYLCATGGYAEAFFGQGTRLTVV.

This chain joins TRBV19 and TRBJ1-1; a possible D gene is TRBD1 (6 bases). With 6 bases removed from V and 0 bases from J, the gap between germline ends came to 11 bases. CDR3 length: 14 residues. Germline CDR1 reads LNHDA; CDR2 reads SQIVND (reference sequence). CDR3 DNA: TGTGCCAGTAGCCGGGGGGGCTTGAACACTGAAGCTTTCTTT. Its translation: CASSRGGLNTEAFF.

V and J are TRBV16 and TRBJ2-7; 8 nucleotides align to TRBD1. Germline CDR1 KGHSY, CDR2 FQNENV. The CDR3 has 14 amino acids. V lost 0 bases to trimming and J lost 5 bases; unmatched junction nucleotides: 3. CDR3 in amino acids: CASSQSAGGNEQYF. The DNA for the CDR3 is TGTGCCAGCAGCCAATCGGCAGGGGGCAACGAGCAGTACTTC.

This rearrangement joins TRBV11-3 to TRBJ2-1; 7 nucleotides line up with TRBD2. Germline V gives CDR1 SGHNT, CDR2 YENEEA. V shed 4 bases, J shed 0 bases, and the junction held 9 bases outside the gene matches. There are 17 residues in the CDR3. The CDR3 protein is CASSSGGGRTSYNEQFF. In nucleotides, the CDR3 is TGTGCCAGCAGCTCCGGGGGAGGGCGGACCTCCTACAATGAGCAGTTCTTC.

V usage is TRBV19 and J usage is TRBJ1-1; D is possibly TRBD1 (5 bases). V was trimmed by 5 bases and J by 5 bases, leaving 18 bases between them. The CDR3 covers 15 residues. Germline loops: CDR1 LNHDA, CDR2 SQIVND (reference sequence). CDR3 residues: CASSPGPLLGTEAFF. CDR3 sequence (DNA): TGTGCCAGTAGTCCAGGGCCTCTGCTGGGGACTGAAGCTTTCTTT.

This chain joins TRBV11-3 and TRBJ2-1, with 8 nucleotides matching TRBD2. This CDR3 has 18 amino acids. V dropped 5 bases and J dropped 0; count of bases not matched to a gene: 12. The germline V gene encodes CDR1 SGHNT and CDR2 YENEEA. In DNA form, the CDR3 reads TGTGCCAGCAGCGGTTCGGGGGGGGCCGCGAGCTCCTACAATGAGCAGTTCTTC. It specifies CASSGSGGAASSYNEQFF.

The chain is built from TRBV6-1 and TRBJ2-3, with D perhaps TRBD2 (5 bases). CDR3 length: 15 amino acids. The V and J ends lost 6 bases and 5 bases respectively, with 18 bases between them. The germline CDR1 and CDR2 sequences are MNHNS and SASEGT. Here the CDR3 reads CASSNGLLGGDTQYF. The DNA for the CDR3 is TGTGCCAGCAGCAACGGGCTTCTAGGAGGAGATACGCAGTATTTT.